The rows below give T cell receptor beta chains drawn from one sample of a study of blood T cell repertoires in COVID-19. Libraries were prepared by immunoSEQ multiplex PCR; TCRdb keeps only in-frame clonotypes and omits some of them. The repertoire has about 190,000 clones, more than 75% of them found once; the top ten carry about 17%. The sample was PBMCs or T cells enriched from blood (not recorded which). These receptors were obtained from a woman aged 50 to 60 with acute COVID-19. CDR3s include the opening cysteine and the closing phenylalanine or tryptophan. Fields, in order: V gene, CDR3 protein.

v_gene: TRBV19
CDR3aa: CASSTQGGGYTF

v_gene: TRBV27
CDR3aa: CASSRLEERGTQYF

v_gene: TRBV28
CDR3aa: CASSDTSSTDTQYF

v_gene: TRBV27
CDR3aa: CASSLSTGSVKGYTF

v_gene: TRBV4-1
CDR3aa: CASSHGVNQPQHF

v_gene: TRBV10-2
CDR3aa: CASSAGQGDGYTF

v_gene: TRBV10-1
CDR3aa: CAIQGREAFF

v_gene: TRBV5-6
CDR3aa: CASSAPDRPNYGYTF

v_gene: TRBV5-3
CDR3aa: CARSPWGRGLGGYTF

v_gene: TRBV5-1
CDR3aa: CASRTDRNSGNTIYF

v_gene: TRBV19
CDR3aa: CASSPPGQNTEAFF

v_gene: TRBV7-2
CDR3aa: CASSERGSRQGNSPLHF

v_gene: TRBV9
CDR3aa: CASTQDGYSGNTIYF

v_gene: TRBV6-1
CDR3aa: CASSGSVAGGPGQSTDTQYF

v_gene: TRBV11-2
CDR3aa: CASSLGRDRTEAFF